This TCR beta chain was identified during a study of response to subunit inactivated influenza vaccine. Deletions cut 1 base from V and 2 bases from J, with 19 bases between. CDR1 DFQATT and CDR2 SNEGSKA come from the germline V gene (reference sequence). The CDR3 is 17 amino acids. TCRdb recomputed calls from the RT-PCR reads with MiXCR, one row per CDR3 protein. The sample includes 150,000 or so distinct CDR3 sequences, about 10% of them seen just once. The sample was CD8+ T cells sorted from PBMCs, taken less than 30 months after vaccination. This receptor was taken from a man between 45 and 75 years old who received an inactivated influenza vaccine. This chain joins TRBV20-1 and TRBJ2-3; tentatively, D is TRBD2 (7 bases). In nucleotides, the CDR3 is TGCAGTGCTAGAGGTCTTTTGGGGGGGCGCCTCACAGATACGCAGTATTTT. Encoded protein: CSARGLLGGRLTDTQYF.